Each of the 24 T cell receptor beta chains below was sequenced from the same sample in a study of T cells in Graves' hyperthyroidism and ophthalmopathy. TCR beta CDR3 region amplification was performed from RNA transcripts. TCR CDR3 underwent first-round RT-PCR with the HTBI primer set. MiXCR, run by TCRdb on the multiplex PCR reads, gives a single entry per CDR3 protein. The sample comprises roughly 150,000 distinct CDR3 sequences, 9.4% of which are singletons, and around 21% rests with the top ten. Sequencing was carried out using blood. These receptors came from a young woman with Graves' hyperthyroidism that later progressed to Graves' ophthalmopathy.

This clonotype was recorded many times. The rearrangement links TRBV20-1 to TRBJ2-1; unclear D gene. V was clipped by 1 base and J by 5 bases, with 9 bases between them. The germline V gene has CDR1 DFQATT and CDR2 SNEGSKA (reference sequence). The CDR3 has 13 residues. The CDR3 DNA reads as TGCAGTGCTAGAGGGTCAAGAAACAATGAGCAGTTCTTC. Its translation is CSARGSRNNEQFF.

The gene calls are TRBV19 and TRBJ1-1; no reliable D call. Germline values: CDR1 LNHDA, CDR2 SQIVND (reference sequence). Deletions cut 2 bases from V and 0 bases from J, with 7 bases between. The CDR3 extends over 14 amino acids. The CDR3 sequence: CASSIRSMNTEAFF. The DNA of the CDR3 is TGTGCCAGTAGTATAAGAAGCATGAACACTGAAGCTTTCTTT.

This clonotype was recorded many times. The genes are TRBV6-1 and TRBJ2-7, with D possibly being TRBD2 (5 bases). V shed 4 bases and J shed 0 bases, with 13 bases lying between them. The CDR3 is 15 amino acids. Germline assignment: CDR1 MNHNS and CDR2 SASEGT. The CDR3 DNA reads as TGTGCCAGCAGTGGCGATCTAGGGAGCTCCTACGAGCAGTACTTC. Translating gives CASSGDLGSSYEQYF.

The sample holds many counts of this clonotype. The rearrangement links TRBV28 to TRBJ2-7, with TRBD1 matching over 11 bases. Germline CDR1 and CDR2: MDHEN and SYDVKM. J gave up 1 base and V 4 bases, and 0 bases lay outside the gene matches. There are 14 residues in the CDR3. The CDR3 loop reads CASSWDRGSYEQYF. The CDR3 DNA reads as TGTGCCAGCAGTTGGGACAGGGGGTCCTACGAGCAGTACTTC.

Ten or more counts support this clonotype. The gene calls are TRBV6-4 and TRBJ2-3; 8 bases are shared with TRBD2. CDR1 and CDR2 from the germline V gene are MRHNA and SNTAGT. The CDR3 loop spans 13 amino acids. J gave up 2 bases and V 6 bases, and 1 base lay outside the gene matches. CDR3 sequence: CASSGGATDTQYF. CDR3 nucleotides: TGTGCCAGCAGCGGGGGGGCCACAGATACGCAGTATTTT.

This chain uses TRBV19 with TRBJ2-2, with 7 bases aligning to TRBD1. With V trimmed by 5 bases and J by 7 bases, 10 bases remained unmatched. Germline V gene lookup returns CDR1 LNHDA and CDR2 SQIVND (reference sequence). The length of the CDR3 is 15 residues. The CDR3 loop is CASSPLGQVDGELFF. Written as DNA, the CDR3 is TGTGCCAGTAGTCCACTTGGACAGGTCGACGGGGAGCTGTTTTTT.

The sample holds many counts of this clonotype. Sequence at one end of the junction differs from germline and may be a read error. The chain combines TRBV28 with TRBJ1-6; D is unresolved. This CDR3 region has 13 residues. Germline V lookup: CDR1 MDHEN, CDR2 SYDVKM. CDR3: CASCLSGSSPLHF. CDR3 coding DNA: TGTGCCAGCTGTTTGTCAGGCTCGTCACCCCTCCACTTT. The complete variable domain, with remaining parts taken from reference TRBV28 and TRBJ1-6, reads DVKVTQSSRYLVKRTGEKVFLECVQDMDHENMFWYRQDPGLGLRLIYFSYDVKMKEKGDIPEGYSVSREKKERFSLILESASTNQTSMYLCASCLSGSSPLHFGNGTRLTVT.

This clonotype has a count of ten or more. The V and J genes are TRBV19 and TRBJ2-7; maybe TRBD1 (6 bases). With 10 bases removed from V and 3 bases from J, the gap between germline ends came to 13 bases. The CDR3 is 12 residues long. In germline, CDR1 is LNHDA, CDR2 SQIVND (reference sequence). CDR3 DNA sequence: TGTGCCACAAGGGGGTCGTTCTACGAGCAGTACTTC. Encoded protein: CATRGSFYEQYF.

Ten or more counts support this clonotype. The rearrangement links TRBV2 to TRBJ1-5; D may be TRBD1 (5 bases). Per the germline V gene, CDR1 is SNHLY and CDR2 is FYNNEI. Trimming cost V 6 bases and J 0 bases, with 12 bases left between them. There are 15 residues in the CDR3. The CDR3 sequence: CASREMGVSNQPQHF. The CDR3 nucleotides read TGTGCCAGCAGGGAAATGGGGGTTAGCAATCAGCCCCAGCATTTT.

This clonotype has a count of ten or more. The chain carries TRBV6-2 or TRBV6-3 and TRBJ2-1; TRBD2 matches at 9 bases. This CDR3 is 15 amino acids long. J lost 4 bases, V lost 2 bases, and 3 bases had no gene match. CDR1 is MNHEY, CDR2 SVGEGT, per germline. The CDR3 reads CASSYAGLAYNEQFF. The CDR3, as DNA: TGTGCCAGCAGTTACGCGGGACTAGCTTACAATGAGCAGTTCTTC.

This clonotype has ten or more counts. This chain joins TRBV29-1 and TRBJ2-3; D remains unclear. Trimming cost V 0 bases and J 2 bases, with 12 bases left between them. Germline V gene lookup returns CDR1 SQVTM and CDR2 ANQGSEA. CDR3 length equals 15 residues. This chain's CDR3 is CSVEDRNVNTDTQYF. Written as DNA, the CDR3 is TGCAGCGTTGAAGACAGAAATGTAAACACAGATACGCAGTATTTT.

In this sample, this clonotype turned up a few times. V is TRBV29-1 and J is TRBJ2-5; no clear D. The CDR3 loop spans 14 amino acids. CDR1 is SQVTM, CDR2 ANQGSEA, per germline. The V end was cut by 1 base, the J end by 2 bases, with 11 bases between. CDR3 bases: TGCAGCGTTGAAGGGGCAGGACGACAAGAGACCCAGTACTTC. This gives the protein CSVEGAGRQETQYF.

The chain uses TRBV28 and TRBJ1-4; D is perhaps TRBD1 (5 bases). Between the trimmed V and J ends, which lost 4 bases and 8 bases, there was a span of 14 bases. The germline gives CDR1 MDHEN, CDR2 SYDVKM. This CDR3 region has 14 residues. The CDR3, as DNA: TGTGCCAGCAGTTCGGGACCCACGCGGGAAAAACTGTTTTTT. Translation gives CASSSGPTREKLFF.

Many counts were recorded for this clonotype. J is TRBJ1-1 and V is TRBV27; D is perhaps TRBD1 (6 bases). Trimming took 7 bases from V and 4 from J, leaving 19 bases between them. The CDR3 is 15 amino acids. Germline values: CDR1 MNHEY, CDR2 SMNVEV (reference sequence). The CDR3 region is CASKRGSGSGTEAFF. The CDR3 DNA reads TGTGCCAGCAAAAGGGGGTCAGGGAGCGGCACTGAAGCTTTCTTT.

This clonotype was counted ten times or more. This chain uses TRBV4-2 with TRBJ1-2; no definite D call. Deletions cut 0 bases from V and 5 bases from J, with 4 bases between. Per the germline V gene, CDR1 is LGHNA and CDR2 is YNFKEQ. The CDR3 runs 12 residues. The CDR3 sequence: CASSQEGYGYTF. The CDR3 DNA sequence: TGTGCCAGCAGCCAAGAGGGGTATGGCTACACCTTC.

This clonotype came up many times. This chain joins TRBV28 and TRBJ1-2, with 11 bases fitting TRBD1. V was clipped by 2 bases and J by 7 bases; unmatched bases: 6. The length of the CDR3 is 15 residues. Per the germline V gene, CDR1 is MDHEN and CDR2 is SYDVKM. In nucleotides, the CDR3 is TGTGCCAGCAGTTTAACAGGACAGGGGGCGAGTGGCTACACCTTC. It yields the protein CASSLTGQGASGYTF.

At least ten counts were recorded for this clonotype. V usage is TRBV27 and J usage is TRBJ2-1, with TRBD2 matching over 8 bases. The CDR3 has 15 amino acids. Germline V gene lookup returns CDR1 MNHEY and CDR2 SMNVEV (reference sequence). Unmatched junction bases numbered 8, after V lost 6 bases and J lost 4 bases. Here the CDR3 reads CASSPGGEAYNEQFF. CDR3 DNA: TGTGCCAGCAGCCCGGGGGGGGAAGCTTACAATGAGCAGTTCTTC.

This clonotype was counted many times. The rearrangement joins TRBV12-3 or TRBV12-4 to TRBJ1-1; the D gene is possibly TRBD1 (6 bases). V lost 6 bases and J lost 4, with 15 bases in between. The CDR3 extends over 14 amino acids. CDR3 in amino acids: CASRLLGGGTEAFF. The CDR3, as DNA: TGTGCCAGCAGACTCCTGGGAGGGGGCACTGAAGCTTTCTTT.

To note about this clonotype: With a much larger clone just one base away, this may be a read error. The V gene is TRBV24-1, the J gene TRBJ1-1; D is possibly TRBD1 (6 bases). This CDR3 has 13 residues. V lost 7 bases to trimming and J lost 4 bases, with 12 bases between them. The V gene's germline CDR1 is KGHDR and CDR2 SFDVKD. The CDR3 nucleotides read TGTGCCACCAGAATAGGGGGTGGCACTGAAGCTTTCTTT. It is translated as CATRIGGGTEAFF.

This clonotype was observed at least ten times. CDR3: CASSFRDRGYTEAFF. The DNA for the CDR3 is TGTGCCAGCAGCTTCAGGGACAGGGGGTACACTGAAGCTTTCTTT. This rearrangement joins TRBV5-5 to TRBJ1-1, with 11 bases that match TRBD1. Germline values: CDR1 SGHKS, CDR2 YYEKEE (reference sequence). This CDR3 is 15 amino acids long. With 2 bases clipped from V and 3 bases from J, the junction kept 3 bases outside the gene matches.

This clonotype was detected ten times or more. The CDR3 nucleotides read TGTGCCAGCAGTCCACGGGGCCGGGGGGGCGAGCAGTTCTTC. This codes for CASSPRGRGGEQFF. The genes are TRBV12-3 or TRBV12-4 and TRBJ2-1, with 8 bases matching TRBD2. Trimming cost V 5 bases and J 10 bases; bases outside gene matches: 10. This CDR3 is built from 14 residues.

This clonotype was detected ten times or more. The rearrangement links TRBV28 to TRBJ2-7; perhaps TRBD2 as D (5 bases). CDR1 is MDHEN and CDR2 is SYDVKM in the germline V gene. CDR3 length: 14 amino acids. V lost 6 bases and J 2 bases, leaving 14 bases between the germline ends. The CDR3 loop reads CASRPWTGTYEQYF. DNA of the CDR3: TGTGCCAGCAGACCTTGGACGGGAACCTACGAGCAGTACTTC.

The CDR3 spells CASSFDRAFSGANVLTF. For the CDR3, the DNA is TGTGCCAGCAGCTTTGACAGAGCCTTCTCTGGGGCCAACGTCCTGACTTTC. The V and J genes are TRBV7-8 and TRBJ2-6, with D maybe TRBD1 (5 bases). Germline CDR1 reads SGHVS; CDR2 reads FQNEAQ. This CDR3 region has 17 residues. V was pared by 3 bases and J by 0 bases, with 12 bases between.

This clonotype came up a few times. The chain couples TRBV19 to TRBJ1-4, with unresolved D. The CDR3 is made up of 14 amino acids. Germline V lookup: CDR1 LNHDA, CDR2 SQIVND (reference sequence). V dropped 0 bases and J dropped 7 bases, with 9 bases sitting between them. CDR3 sequence (DNA): TGTGCCAGTAGTATAGAAATTTCACGTGAAAAACTGTTTTTT. Protein: CASSIEISREKLFF.